The next 2 T cell receptor beta chains were all read from a single sample in a study of metastatic and nonmetastatic thyroid tumors. Not a single patient had been given any form of treatment at any point before undergoing thyroid surgery. TCRdb re-processed the PCR reads through MiXCR. The sample contains fewer than 15,000 clones, 30% to 35% of which appear only once. Sequencing was done on a sample of tumor tissue. These receptors originate from a female donor with papillary thyroid cancer or a benign thyroid nodule (not recorded which). Some clones in this sample may be carry-over from other donors' samples.

This clone was counted ten times or more. This rearrangement joins TRBV19 to TRBJ2-7, with 9 bases identical to TRBD2. Trimming took 8 bases from V and 0 from J; bases not matched to a gene: 8. Germline CDR1 LNHDA, CDR2 SQIVND (reference sequence). This CDR3 has 15 amino acids. CDR3 protein: CASSRLAGSSYEQYF. The CDR3 nucleotides read TGTGCCAGTTCGCGCCTAGCGGGAAGCTCCTACGAGCAGTACTTC.

This clone has a count of ten or more. The rearrangement joins TRBV20-1 to TRBJ2-3; 16 bases fit TRBD2. CDR1 and CDR2 from the germline V gene are DFQATT and SNEGSKA (reference sequence). The CDR3 totals 18 residues. Trimming at V came to 0 bases and at J to 3 bases, leaving 6 bases not matched to a gene. The CDR3 bases are TGCAGTGCTAGAGATTCGGGACTAGCGGGGGGGCAAACAGATACGCAGTATTTT. This codes for CSARDSGLAGGQTDTQYF.